Following are 6 T cell receptor beta chains from one sample sequenced in a study of cytotoxic CD8 clonotypes in ibrutinib-treated CLL. This table comes from immunoSEQ multiplex PCR, and its TCRdb copy is limited to in-frame clones, with some not included. Among some 130,000 clones, approximately 90% were seen once, and the ten largest hold approximately 10%. The sample in question was PBMCs, obtained after 12 months of ibrutinib treatment. The receptors stem from a human donor with chronic lymphocytic leukemia.

The V gene is TRBV6-5, the J gene TRBJ2-1; the D gene is possibly TRBD1 (6 bases). Germline lookup yields CDR1 MNHEY and CDR2 SVGAGI. The ends were cut back, 3 bases at V and 3 bases at J, with 12 bases in the middle. This CDR3 is 15 amino acids long. The CDR3 loop reads CASSYGGQFYNEQFF. CDR3 bases: TGTGCCAGCAGTTATGGGGGCCAATTCTACAATGAGCAGTTCTTC.

The CDR3 sequence is CASSQGGMTNEKLFF. Written as DNA, the CDR3 is TGTGCCAGCAGTCAGGGGGGGATGACTAATGAAAAACTGTTTTTT. This chain joins TRBV28 and TRBJ1-4, with 7 bases that match TRBD1. Germline CDR1 is MDHEN and CDR2 is SYDVKM. The V gene end was trimmed by 5 bases and the J gene end by 2 bases; junction bases not matched to a gene: 5. The CDR3 totals 15 residues.

The chain joins TRBV5-1 to TRBJ1-2, with D possibly TRBD1 on 5 matching bases. The CDR3 extends over 14 amino acids. CDR1 is SGHRS and CDR2 is YFSETQ in the germline V gene. Trimming took 4 bases from V and 2 from J, leaving 12 bases between them. CDR3 loop: CASSVQDVNYGYTF. CDR3 nucleotides: TGCGCCAGCAGCGTACAGGATGTGAACTATGGCTACACCTTC.

The V and J genes are TRBV5-6 and TRBJ1-4, with D possibly TRBD1 on 5 matching bases. The CDR3 has 18 amino acids. Looked up from germline, CDR1 is SGHDT and CDR2 is YYEEEE. V was cut by 4 bases and J by 7 bases, with 26 bases left in between. This CDR3 reads CASSRGLSGELLGEKLFF. The CDR3 bases are TGTGCCAGCAGCCGGGGATTATCGGGGGAACTCCTGGGTGAAAAACTGTTTTTT.

This clone was found once. The J gene is TRBJ1-1, the V gene TRBV30, with D perhaps TRBD1 (6 bases). Trimming cost V 3 bases and J 3 bases, with 11 bases left between them. This CDR3 has 13 residues. The V gene's germline CDR1 is GTSNPN and CDR2 SVGIG (reference sequence). CDR3 nucleotide sequence: TGTGCCTGGAGCAGGGGAGTCCACACTGAAGCTTTCTTT. This gives the protein CAWSRGVHTEAFF.

The chain links TRBV9 to TRBJ1-2; D call uncertain. Germline CDR1 SGDLS, CDR2 YYNGEE. V lost 3 bases to trimming and J lost 2 bases, with 17 bases between them. The length of the CDR3 is 16 residues. CDR3 in amino acids: CASSEPRESNNYGYTF. The CDR3 nucleotides are TGTGCCAGCAGCGAGCCCCGGGAGAGCAACAACTATGGCTACACCTTC. The variable domain in full, completed from reference TRBV9 and TRBJ1-2, reads DSGVTQTPKHLITATGQRVTLRCSPRSGDLSVYWYQQSLDQGLQFLIQYYNGEERAKGNILERFSAQQFPDLHSELNLSSLELGDSALYFCASSEPRESNNYGYTFGSGTRLTVV.